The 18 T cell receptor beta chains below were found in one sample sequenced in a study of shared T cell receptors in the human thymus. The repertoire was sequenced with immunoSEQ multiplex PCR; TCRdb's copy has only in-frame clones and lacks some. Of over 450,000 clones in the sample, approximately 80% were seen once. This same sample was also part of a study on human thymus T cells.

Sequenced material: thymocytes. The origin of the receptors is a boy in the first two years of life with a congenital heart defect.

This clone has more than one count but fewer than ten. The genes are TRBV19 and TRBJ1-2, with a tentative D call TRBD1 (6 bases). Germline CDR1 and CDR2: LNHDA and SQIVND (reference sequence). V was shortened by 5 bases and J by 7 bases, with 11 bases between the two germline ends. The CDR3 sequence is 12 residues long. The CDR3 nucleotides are TGTGCCAGTAGTCAGGGGTCTTCTGGCTACACCTTC. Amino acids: CASSQGSSGYTF.

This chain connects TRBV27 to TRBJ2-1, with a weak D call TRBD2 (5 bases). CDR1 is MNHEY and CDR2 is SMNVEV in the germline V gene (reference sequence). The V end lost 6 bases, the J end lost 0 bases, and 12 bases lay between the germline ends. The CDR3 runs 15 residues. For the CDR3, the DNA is TGTGCCAGCAGGGGCGGGCAGCGCTCCTACAATGAGCAGTTCTTC. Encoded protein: CASRGGQRSYNEQFF.

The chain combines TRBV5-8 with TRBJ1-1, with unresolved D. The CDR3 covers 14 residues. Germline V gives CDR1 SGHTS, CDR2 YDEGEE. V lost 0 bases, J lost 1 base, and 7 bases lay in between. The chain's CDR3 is CASSLGQKNTEAFF. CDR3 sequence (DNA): TGTGCCAGCAGCTTGGGACAAAAGAACACTGAAGCTTTCTTT.

The CDR3 region is CASSRRGSGREGVYEQYF. The CDR3 DNA follows: TGTGCCAGCAGCCGAAGAGGCAGCGGGAGGGAAGGGGTCTACGAGCAGTACTTC. The chain joins TRBV28 to TRBJ2-7, with TRBD2 matching 10 bases. There are 18 residues in the CDR3. Germline values: CDR1 MDHEN, CDR2 SYDVKM. V was pared by 6 bases and J by 3 bases, with 17 bases of the junction left unmatched. Complete variable domain (other parts from reference TRBV28 and TRBJ2-7): DVKVTQSSRYLVKRTGEKVFLECVQDMDHENMFWYRQDPGLGLRLIYFSYDVKMKEKGDIPEGYSVSREKKERFSLILESASTNQTSMYLCASSRRGSGREGVYEQYFGPGTRLTVT.

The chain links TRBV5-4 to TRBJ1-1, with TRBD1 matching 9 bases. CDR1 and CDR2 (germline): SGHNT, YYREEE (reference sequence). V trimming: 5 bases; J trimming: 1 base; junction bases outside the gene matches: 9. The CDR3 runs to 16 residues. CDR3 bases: TGTGCCAGCAGATATACGGGGACAGGGACGAACACTGAAGCTTTCTTT. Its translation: CASRYTGTGTNTEAFF.

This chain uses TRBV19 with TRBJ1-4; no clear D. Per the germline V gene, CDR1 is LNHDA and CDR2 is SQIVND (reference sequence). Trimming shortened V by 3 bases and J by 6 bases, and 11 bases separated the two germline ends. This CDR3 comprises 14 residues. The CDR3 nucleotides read TGTGCCAGTAGTATCAGAGGCGGCCATGAAAAACTGTTTTTT. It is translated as CASSIRGGHEKLFF.

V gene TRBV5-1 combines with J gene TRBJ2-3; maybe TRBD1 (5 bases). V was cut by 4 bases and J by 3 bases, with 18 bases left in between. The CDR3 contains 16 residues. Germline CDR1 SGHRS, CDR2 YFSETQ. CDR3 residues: CASSPLLRTNTDTQYF. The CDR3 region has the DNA TGCGCCAGCAGCCCACTCCTTAGGACAAATACAGATACGCAGTATTTT.

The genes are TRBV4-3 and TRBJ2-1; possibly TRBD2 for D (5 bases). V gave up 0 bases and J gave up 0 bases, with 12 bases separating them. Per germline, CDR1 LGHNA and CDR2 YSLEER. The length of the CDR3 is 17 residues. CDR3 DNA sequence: TGCGCCAGCAGCCAAGATCAAAGCCGGGGCTCCTACAATGAGCAGTTCTTC. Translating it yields CASSQDQSRGSYNEQFF.

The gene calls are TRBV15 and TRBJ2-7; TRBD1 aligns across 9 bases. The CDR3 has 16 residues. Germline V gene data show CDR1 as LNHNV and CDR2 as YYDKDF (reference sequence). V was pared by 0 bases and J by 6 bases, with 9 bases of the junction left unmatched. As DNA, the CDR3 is TGTGCCACCAGCAGAGATTCCGGGACAGGGCCCTCCGAGCAGTACTTC. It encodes CATSRDSGTGPSEQYF.

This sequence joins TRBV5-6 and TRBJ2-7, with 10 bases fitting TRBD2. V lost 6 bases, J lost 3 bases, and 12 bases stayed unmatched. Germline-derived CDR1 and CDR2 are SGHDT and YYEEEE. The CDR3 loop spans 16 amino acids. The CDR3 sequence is CASTPGGLAGDYEQYF. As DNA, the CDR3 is TGTGCCAGCACTCCCGGGGGGCTAGCGGGAGACTACGAGCAGTACTTC.

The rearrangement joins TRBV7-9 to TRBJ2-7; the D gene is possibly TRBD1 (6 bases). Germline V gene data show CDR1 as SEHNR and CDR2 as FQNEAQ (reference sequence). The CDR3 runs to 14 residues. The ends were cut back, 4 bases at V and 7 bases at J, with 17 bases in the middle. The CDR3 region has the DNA TGTGCCAGCAGCTCACCCGCACAGGGTTGGGAGCAGTACTTC. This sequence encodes CASSSPAQGWEQYF.

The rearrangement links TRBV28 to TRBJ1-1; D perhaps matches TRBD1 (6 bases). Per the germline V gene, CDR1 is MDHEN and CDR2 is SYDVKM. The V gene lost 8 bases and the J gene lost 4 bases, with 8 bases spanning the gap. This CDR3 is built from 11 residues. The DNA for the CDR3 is TGTGCCAGCTGCAGGGGCACTGAAGCTTTCTTT. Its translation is CASCRGTEAFF.

The CDR3 sequence: CASGAGQGLEGYTF. The CDR3 DNA is TGTGCTAGTGGTGCCGGACAGGGCCTGGAGGGCTACACCTTC. The gene calls are TRBV12-5 and TRBJ1-2, with TRBD1 identical over 8 bases. This CDR3 comprises 14 residues. V shed 5 bases and J 8 bases; nucleotides not matched to a gene: 10. Germline-derived CDR1 and CDR2 are LGHNT and FRNRAP.

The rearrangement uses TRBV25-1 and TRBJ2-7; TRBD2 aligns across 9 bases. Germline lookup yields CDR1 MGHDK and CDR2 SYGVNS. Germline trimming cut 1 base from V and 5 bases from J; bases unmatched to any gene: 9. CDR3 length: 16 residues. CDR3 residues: CASSEFKASGTHEQYF. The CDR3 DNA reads TGTGCCAGCAGTGAATTCAAGGCTAGCGGGACTCACGAGCAGTACTTC.

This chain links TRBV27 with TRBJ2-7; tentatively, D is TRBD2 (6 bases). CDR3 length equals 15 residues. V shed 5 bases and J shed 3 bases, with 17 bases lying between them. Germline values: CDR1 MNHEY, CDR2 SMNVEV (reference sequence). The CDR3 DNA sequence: TGTGCCAGCAGTCCCCGAGCCCGGGGACTCTACGAGCAGTACTTC. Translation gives CASSPRARGLYEQYF.

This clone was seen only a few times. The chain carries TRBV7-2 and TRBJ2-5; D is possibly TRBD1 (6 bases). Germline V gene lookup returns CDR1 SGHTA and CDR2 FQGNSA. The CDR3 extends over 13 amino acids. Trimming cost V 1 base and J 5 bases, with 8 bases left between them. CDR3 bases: TGTGCCAGCAGCTTAGACAGGGTCGAGACCCAGTACTTC. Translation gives CASSLDRVETQYF.

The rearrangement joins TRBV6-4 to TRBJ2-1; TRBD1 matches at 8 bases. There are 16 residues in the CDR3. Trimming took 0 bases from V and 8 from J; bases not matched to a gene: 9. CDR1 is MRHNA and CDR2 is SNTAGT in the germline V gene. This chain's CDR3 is CASSDSSQGAVHEQFF. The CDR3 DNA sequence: TGTGCCAGCAGTGACTCGAGTCAGGGGGCTGTTCATGAGCAGTTCTTC.

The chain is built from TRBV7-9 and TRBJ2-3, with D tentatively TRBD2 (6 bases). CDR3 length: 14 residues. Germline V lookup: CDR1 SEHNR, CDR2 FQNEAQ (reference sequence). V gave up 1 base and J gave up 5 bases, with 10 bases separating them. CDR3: CASSLGGAGDTQYF. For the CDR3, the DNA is TGTGCCAGCAGCTTAGGGGGAGCGGGAGATACGCAGTATTTT.